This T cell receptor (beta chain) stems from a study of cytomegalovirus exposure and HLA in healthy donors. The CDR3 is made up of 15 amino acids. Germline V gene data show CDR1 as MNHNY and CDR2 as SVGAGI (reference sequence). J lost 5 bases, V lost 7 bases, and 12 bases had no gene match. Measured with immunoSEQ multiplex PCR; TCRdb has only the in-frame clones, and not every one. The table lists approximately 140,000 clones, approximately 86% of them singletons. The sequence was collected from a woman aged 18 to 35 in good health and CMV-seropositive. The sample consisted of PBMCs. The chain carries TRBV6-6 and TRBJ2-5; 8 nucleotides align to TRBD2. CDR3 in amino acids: CASTLLAALGETQYF. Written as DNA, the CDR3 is TGTGCCAGCACACTACTAGCGGCGCTAGGCGAGACCCAGTACTTC.